The 20 T cell receptor beta chains below come from one sample, sequenced in a study of technical replicates of blood from several donors. Clones were sequenced by immunoSEQ multiplex PCR, and TCRdb holds only the in-frame ones, with some missing. The data hold 84,000 or so clones, with 90% to 95% observed a single time. Sequenced input: T cells isolated from PBMCs. The receptors come from a human donor in good health.

This chain joins TRBV4-1 and TRBJ1-3; weak D call: TRBD1 (6 bases). V lost 1 base and J lost 0, with 13 bases in between. There are 17 residues in the CDR3. Germline V gene lookup returns CDR1 MGHRA and CDR2 YSYEKL. CDR3 sequence reads: CASSQVEGVTSGNTIYF. The CDR3 nucleotides read TGCGCCAGCAGCCAAGTCGAGGGGGTTACCTCTGGAAACACCATATATTTT.

The V call is TRBV6-1, the J call TRBJ1-5; D remains ambiguous. This CDR3 has 13 amino acids. The germline V and J ends were trimmed by 3 bases and 0 bases, with 3 bases remaining between them. Germline V lookup: CDR1 MNHNS, CDR2 SASEGT. Here the CDR3 reads CASSDNSNQPQHF. CDR3 nucleotides: TGTGCCAGCAGTGACAATAGCAATCAGCCCCAGCATTTT.

The chain uses TRBV7-9 and TRBJ2-6; D is uncertain. V lost 5 bases and J 0 bases, leaving 20 bases between the germline ends. The CDR3 contains 19 residues. CDR1 is SEHNR, CDR2 FQNEAQ, per germline (reference sequence). CDR3 region: CASSTTLSYLGSGANVLTF. In DNA form, the CDR3 reads TGTGCCAGCAGCACTACATTAAGCTATCTGGGCTCTGGGGCCAACGTCCTGACTTTC.

The chain is built from TRBV5-6 and TRBJ1-4, with 8 bases aligning to TRBD1. There are 16 residues in the CDR3. Germline CDR1 SGHDT, CDR2 YYEEEE. The junction had 13 bases not matched to a gene; V was cut back by 4 bases and J by 8 bases. CDR3 nucleotide sequence: TGTGCCAGCAGCCCATCCCCCGGACAGGGAAACGAAAAACTGTTTTTT. Its protein is CASSPSPGQGNEKLFF. Based on the CDR3 plus reference TRBV5-6 and TRBJ1-4, the full variable domain is DAGVTQSPTHLIKTRGQQVTLRCSPKSGHDTVSWYQQALGQGPQFIFQYYEEEERQRGNFPDRFSGHQFPNYSSELNVNALLLGDSALYLCASSPSPGQGNEKLFFGSGTQLSVL.

The rearrangement uses TRBV19 and TRBJ1-2; no clear D. The germline gives CDR1 LNHDA, CDR2 SQIVND (reference sequence). The CDR3 is 13 residues long. Trimming removed 3 bases at V and 5 bases at J, with 10 bases between. The CDR3 protein is CASSIPGLYGYTF. The CDR3 DNA reads as TGTGCCAGTAGTATCCCAGGCCTTTATGGCTACACCTTC. The full variable domain, in which reference TRBV19 and TRBJ1-2 provide the parts outside the CDR3, is DGGITQSPKYLFRKEGQNVTLSCEQNLNHDAMYWYRQDPGQGLRLIYYSQIVNDFQKGDIAEGYSVSREKKESFPLTVTSAQKNPTAFYLCASSIPGLYGYTFGSGTRLTVV.

The chain uses TRBV5-1 and TRBJ2-5; 7 bases are shared with TRBD2. The CDR3 is made up of 15 amino acids. In germline, CDR1 is SGHRS, CDR2 YFSETQ. V shed 4 bases and J 4 bases; nucleotides not matched to a gene: 10. The CDR3: CASSPTTSWSETQYF. In DNA form, the CDR3 reads TGCGCCAGCAGCCCGACGACTAGCTGGTCAGAGACCCAGTACTTC.

The chain joins TRBV15 to TRBJ1-1, with D perhaps matching TRBD1 (6 bases). V dropped 3 bases and J dropped 0 bases, with 14 bases sitting between them. The CDR3 length is 16 residues. Germline V gene sequence: CDR1 LNHNV, CDR2 YYDKDF (reference sequence). CDR3 residues: CATSSTPGQVNTEAFF. As DNA, the CDR3 is TGTGCCACCAGCAGCACTCCGGGACAAGTGAACACTGAAGCTTTCTTT.

J is TRBJ2-7 and V is TRBV29-1; no clear D. The CDR3 runs 11 residues. V was pared by 5 bases and J by 3 bases, with 8 bases between. Germline V lookup: CDR1 SQVTM, CDR2 ANQGSEA. Here the CDR3 reads CSVFAGYEQYF. The CDR3 bases are TGCAGCGTTTTTGCCGGCTACGAGCAGTACTTC.

The rearrangement uses TRBV2 and TRBJ2-3; TRBD2 agrees at 7 bases. V lost 7 bases, J lost 6 bases, and 16 bases stayed unmatched. The CDR3 loop spans 16 amino acids. Germline loops: CDR1 SNHLY, CDR2 FYNNEI. CDR3 nucleotide sequence: TGTGCCAGCAAGGCGAGCGGGATCTGGGTCGTTGATACGCAGTATTTT. Amino acids: CASKASGIWVVDTQYF.

V is TRBV9 and J is TRBJ2-2; the match to TRBD2 covers 8 bases. CDR3 size: 16 residues. Unmatched junction bases numbered 9, after V lost 6 bases and J lost 2 bases. CDR1 and CDR2 (germline): SGDLS, YYNGEE. The CDR3 region is CASTPRGGHNTGELFF. The CDR3 DNA follows: TGTGCCAGCACCCCTCGCGGGGGGCATAACACCGGGGAGCTGTTTTTT.

The V and J genes are TRBV13 and TRBJ1-1; unclear D gene. Germline CDR1 PRHDT, CDR2 FYEKMQ (reference sequence). Trimming removed 5 bases at V and 3 bases at J, with 16 bases between. The CDR3 has 15 amino acids. CDR3 sequence: CASSPYREGYTEAFF. DNA for the CDR3: TGTGCCAGCAGCCCCTATCGGGAGGGCTACACTGAAGCTTTCTTT.

The J gene is TRBJ1-5, the V gene TRBV6-5; D not resolved. Germline values: CDR1 MNHEY, CDR2 SVGAGI. V shed 5 bases and J shed 3 bases, with 5 bases lying between them. The CDR3 spans 12 residues. CDR3 amino acids: CASSRANQPQHF. The CDR3 DNA follows: TGTGCCAGCAGTAGAGCCAATCAGCCCCAGCATTTT.

The CDR3 sequence is CASSPRGTSGSDDYYEQYF. DNA for the CDR3: TGCGCCAGCAGCCCGAGGGGGACTAGCGGGAGTGATGACTACTACGAGCAGTACTTC. The J gene is TRBJ2-7, the V gene TRBV5-1; 14 bases line up with TRBD2. The CDR3 sequence is 19 residues long. Germline CDR1 and CDR2: SGHRS and YFSETQ. Trimming took 4 bases from V and 3 from J; bases not matched to a gene: 15.

The genes are TRBV14 and TRBJ2-1; possible D gene TRBD2, 6 bases. This CDR3 spans 17 amino acids. Trimming took off 6 bases at V and 1 base at J, with 19 bases between the two ends. The V gene's germline CDR1 is SGHDN and CDR2 FVKESK. The CDR3 region is CASRPGLSSRSYNEQFF. CDR3 sequence (DNA): TGTGCCAGCAGACCGGGACTTTCCTCCCGGTCCTACAATGAGCAGTTCTTC.

The chain carries TRBV5-4 and TRBJ2-1; D uncertain. V shed 2 bases and J shed 1 base, with 16 bases lying between them. Germline CDR1 and CDR2: SGHNT and YYREEE (reference sequence). The CDR3 runs to 17 residues. CDR3: CASSFLRASLSYNEQFF. The CDR3 coding sequence is TGTGCCAGCAGCTTCCTACGCGCGAGTTTATCCTACAATGAGCAGTTCTTC.

The chain links TRBV5-1 to TRBJ2-6; D is perhaps TRBD2 (6 bases). The CDR3 is made up of 19 amino acids. Germline V gene sequence: CDR1 SGHRS, CDR2 YFSETQ. With 4 bases removed from V and 2 bases from J, the gap between germline ends came to 22 bases. The DNA of the CDR3 is TGCGCCAGCAGCCCCACTCCGGCAGGGAGGTGGACTGGGGCCAACGTCCTGACTTTC. Amino acids: CASSPTPAGRWTGANVLTF.

This chain connects TRBV19 to TRBJ2-1, with 8 bases aligning to TRBD1. Germline V gene data show CDR1 as LNHDA and CDR2 as SQIVND (reference sequence). The CDR3 extends over 17 amino acids. Trimming took 4 bases from V and 5 from J; bases not matched to a gene: 13. CDR3 residues: CASSNTKTGAKDNEQFF. The DNA for the CDR3 is TGTGCCAGTAGTAATACAAAGACAGGGGCCAAGGACAATGAGCAGTTCTTC.

The rearrangement joins TRBV20-1 to TRBJ2-7; D uncertain. Germline CDR1 reads DFQATT; CDR2 reads SNEGSKA (reference sequence). This CDR3 is built from 11 residues. V was cut by 3 bases and J by 4 bases, with 7 bases left in between. CDR3 amino acids: CSASPGYEQYF. The CDR3 coding sequence is TGCAGTGCTAGCCCGGGTTACGAGCAGTACTTC.

The V and J genes are TRBV4-1 and TRBJ1-5, with D possibly matching TRBD1 (6 bases). The germline V and J ends were trimmed by 0 bases and 6 bases, with 21 bases remaining between them. Germline assignment: CDR1 MGHRA and CDR2 YSYEKL. The length of the CDR3 is 18 residues. The CDR3 nucleotides read TGCGCCAGCAGCCAAGATCAAGGGGTGGGGGCATGGAGTCAGCCCCAGCATTTT. Protein sequence: CASSQDQGVGAWSQPQHF.

This sequence joins TRBV2 and TRBJ1-1, with D possibly being TRBD1 (5 bases). Germline CDR1 reads SNHLY; CDR2 reads FYNNEI. Trimming cost V 5 bases and J 8 bases, with 9 bases left between them. The CDR3 covers 11 residues. The CDR3: CASSPGKEAFF. CDR3 nucleotides: TGTGCCAGCAGTCCAGGGAAAGAAGCTTTCTTT.